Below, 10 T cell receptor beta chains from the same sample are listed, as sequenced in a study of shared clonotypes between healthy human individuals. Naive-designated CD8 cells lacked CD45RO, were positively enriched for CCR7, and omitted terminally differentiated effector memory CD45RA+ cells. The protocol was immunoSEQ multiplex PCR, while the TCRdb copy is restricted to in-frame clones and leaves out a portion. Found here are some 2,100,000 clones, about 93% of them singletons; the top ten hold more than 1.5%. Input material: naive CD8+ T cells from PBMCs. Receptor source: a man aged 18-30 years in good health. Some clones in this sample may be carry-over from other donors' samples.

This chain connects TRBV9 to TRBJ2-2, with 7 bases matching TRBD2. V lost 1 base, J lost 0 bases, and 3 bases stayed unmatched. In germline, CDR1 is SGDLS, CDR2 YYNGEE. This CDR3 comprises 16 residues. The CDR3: CASSVTGGTNTGELFF. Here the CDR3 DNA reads TGTGCCAGCAGCGTAACGGGGGGAACGAACACCGGGGAGCTGTTTTTT.

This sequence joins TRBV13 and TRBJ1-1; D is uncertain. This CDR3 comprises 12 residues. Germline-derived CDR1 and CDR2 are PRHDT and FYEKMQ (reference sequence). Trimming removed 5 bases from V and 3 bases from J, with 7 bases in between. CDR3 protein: CASSPQHTEAFF. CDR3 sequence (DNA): TGTGCCAGCAGCCCCCAGCACACTGAAGCTTTCTTT.

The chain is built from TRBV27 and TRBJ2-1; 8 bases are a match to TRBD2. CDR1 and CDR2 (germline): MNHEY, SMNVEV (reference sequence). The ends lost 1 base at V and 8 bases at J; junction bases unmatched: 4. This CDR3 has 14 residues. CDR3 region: CASSLWVRGDEQFF. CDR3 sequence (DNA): TGTGCCAGCAGTTTATGGGTGCGGGGGGATGAGCAGTTCTTC.

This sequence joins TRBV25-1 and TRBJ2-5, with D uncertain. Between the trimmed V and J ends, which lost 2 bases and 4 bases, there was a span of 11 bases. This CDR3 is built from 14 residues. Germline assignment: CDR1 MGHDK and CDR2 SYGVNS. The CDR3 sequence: CASSEIGYLETQYF. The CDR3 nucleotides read TGTGCCAGCAGTGAAATTGGGTATCTAGAGACCCAGTACTTC.

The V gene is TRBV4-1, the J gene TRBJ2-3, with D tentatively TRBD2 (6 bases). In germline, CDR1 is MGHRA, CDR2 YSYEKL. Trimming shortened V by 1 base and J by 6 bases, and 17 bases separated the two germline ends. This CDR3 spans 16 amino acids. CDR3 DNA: TGCGCCAGCAGCCAAGGCCCCGGGACTGGGGCGGATACGCAGTATTTT. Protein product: CASSQGPGTGADTQYF.

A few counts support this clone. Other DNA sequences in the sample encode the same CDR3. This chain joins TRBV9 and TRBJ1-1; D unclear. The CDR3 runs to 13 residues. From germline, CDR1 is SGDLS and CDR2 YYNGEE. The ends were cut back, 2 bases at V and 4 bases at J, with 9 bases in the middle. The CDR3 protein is CASSVAGPTEAFF. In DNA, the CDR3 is TGTGCCAGCAGCGTCGCAGGTCCCACTGAAGCTTTCTTT. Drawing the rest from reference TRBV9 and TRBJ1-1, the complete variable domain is DSGVTQTPKHLITATGQRVTLRCSPRSGDLSVYWYQQSLDQGLQFLIQYYNGEERAKGNILERFSAQQFPDLHSELNLSSLELGDSALYFCASSVAGPTEAFFGQGTRLTVV.

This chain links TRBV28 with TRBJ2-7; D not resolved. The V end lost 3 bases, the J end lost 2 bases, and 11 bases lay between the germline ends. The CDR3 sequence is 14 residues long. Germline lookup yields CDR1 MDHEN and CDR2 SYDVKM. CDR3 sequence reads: CASSFRLLAYEQYF. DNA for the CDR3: TGTGCCAGCAGTTTCAGGCTCCTTGCCTACGAGCAGTACTTC.

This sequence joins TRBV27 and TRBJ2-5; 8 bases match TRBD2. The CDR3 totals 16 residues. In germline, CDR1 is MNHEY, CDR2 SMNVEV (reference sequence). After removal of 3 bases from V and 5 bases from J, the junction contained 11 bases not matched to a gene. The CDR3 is CASSFGREGLGETQYF. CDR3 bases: TGTGCCAGCAGTTTCGGACGGGAGGGCCTCGGGGAGACCCAGTACTTC.

In DNA form, the CDR3 reads TGCGCCAGCAGCGCTACCGGGACAGCAAACTACGAGCAGTACTTC. Residues: CASSATGTANYEQYF. The chain has TRBV5-1 and TRBJ2-7; 7 nucleotides line up with TRBD1. Germline loops: CDR1 SGHRS, CDR2 YFSETQ. The CDR3 is 15 amino acids. With V trimmed by 4 bases and J by 3 bases, 10 bases remained unmatched.

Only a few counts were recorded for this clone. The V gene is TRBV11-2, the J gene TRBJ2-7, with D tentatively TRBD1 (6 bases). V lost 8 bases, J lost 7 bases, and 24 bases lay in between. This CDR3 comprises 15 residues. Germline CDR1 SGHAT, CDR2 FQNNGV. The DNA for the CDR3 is TGTGCCAGCTCCTCGCACAGGGAAGGCCGCGGTGAGCAGTACTTC. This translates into CASSSHREGRGEQYF. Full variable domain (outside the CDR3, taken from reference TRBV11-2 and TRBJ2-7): EAGVAQSPRYKIIEKRQSVAFWCNPISGHATLYWYQQILGQGPKLLIQFQNNGVVDDSQLPKDRFSAERLKGVDSTLKIQPAKLEDSAVYLCASSSHREGRGEQYFGPGTRLTVT.